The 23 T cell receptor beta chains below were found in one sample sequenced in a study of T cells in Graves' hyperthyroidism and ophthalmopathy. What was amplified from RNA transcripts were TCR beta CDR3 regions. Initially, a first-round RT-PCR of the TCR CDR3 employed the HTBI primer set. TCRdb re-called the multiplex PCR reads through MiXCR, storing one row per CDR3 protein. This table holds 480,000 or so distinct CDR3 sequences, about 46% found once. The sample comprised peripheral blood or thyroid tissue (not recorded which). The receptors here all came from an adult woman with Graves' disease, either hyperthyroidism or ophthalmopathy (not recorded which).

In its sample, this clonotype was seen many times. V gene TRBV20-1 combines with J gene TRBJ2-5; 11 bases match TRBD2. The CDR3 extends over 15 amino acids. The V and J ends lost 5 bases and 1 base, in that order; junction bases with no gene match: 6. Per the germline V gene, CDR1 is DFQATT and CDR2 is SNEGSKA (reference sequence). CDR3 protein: CSARSSGRLQETQYF. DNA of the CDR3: TGCAGTGCTCGTTCTAGCGGGAGGCTCCAAGAGACCCAGTACTTC.

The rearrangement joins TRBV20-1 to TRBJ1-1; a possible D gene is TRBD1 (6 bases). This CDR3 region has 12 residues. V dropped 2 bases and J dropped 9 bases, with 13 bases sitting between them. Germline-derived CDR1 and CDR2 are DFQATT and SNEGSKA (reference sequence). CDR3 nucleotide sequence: TGCAGTGCTAGACCCGGGACACAAAAAGCTTTCTTT. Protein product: CSARPGTQKAFF.

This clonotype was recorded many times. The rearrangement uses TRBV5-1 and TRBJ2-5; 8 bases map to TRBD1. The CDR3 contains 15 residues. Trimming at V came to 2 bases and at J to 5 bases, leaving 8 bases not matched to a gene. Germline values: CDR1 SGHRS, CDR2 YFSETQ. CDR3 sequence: CASSLGQGRMETQYF. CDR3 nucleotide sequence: TGCGCCAGCAGCTTAGGACAGGGAAGGATGGAGACCCAGTACTTC.

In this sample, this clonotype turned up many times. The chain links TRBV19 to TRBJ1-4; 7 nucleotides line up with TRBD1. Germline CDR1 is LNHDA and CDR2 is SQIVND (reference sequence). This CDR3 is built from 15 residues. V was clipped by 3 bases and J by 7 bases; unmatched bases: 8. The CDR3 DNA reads TGTGCCAGTAGTATGGCACAGGGGCTCGGTGAAAAACTGTTTTTT. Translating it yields CASSMAQGLGEKLFF.

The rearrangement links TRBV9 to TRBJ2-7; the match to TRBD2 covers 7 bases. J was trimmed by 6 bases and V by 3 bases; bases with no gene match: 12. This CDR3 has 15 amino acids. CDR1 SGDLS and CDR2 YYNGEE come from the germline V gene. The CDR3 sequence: CASSAELTSVGEQYF. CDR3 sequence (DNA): TGTGCCAGCAGCGCCGAACTCACTAGCGTTGGCGAGCAGTACTTC.

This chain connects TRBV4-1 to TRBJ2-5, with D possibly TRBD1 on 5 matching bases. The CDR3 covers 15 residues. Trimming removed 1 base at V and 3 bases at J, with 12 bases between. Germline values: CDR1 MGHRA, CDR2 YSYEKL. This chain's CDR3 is CASSQVDIGEETQYF. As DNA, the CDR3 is TGCGCCAGCAGCCAAGTGGATATAGGGGAAGAGACCCAGTACTTC.

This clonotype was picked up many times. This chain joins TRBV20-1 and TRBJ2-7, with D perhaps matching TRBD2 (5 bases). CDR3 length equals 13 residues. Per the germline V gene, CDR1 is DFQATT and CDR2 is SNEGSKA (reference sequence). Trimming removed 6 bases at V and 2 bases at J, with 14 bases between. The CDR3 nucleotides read TGCAGTGCCGACCGGGGAGCAACCTACGAGCAGTACTTC. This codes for CSADRGATYEQYF.

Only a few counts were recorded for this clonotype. CDR3 region: CSVEENSGNTIYF. CDR3 in DNA: TGCAGCGTTGAAGAGAACTCTGGAAACACCATATATTTT. This chain joins TRBV29-1 and TRBJ1-3, with D unresolved. Germline V CDR1 and CDR2: SQVTM, ANQGSEA. Trimming stripped 0 bases from V and 0 bases from J, with 3 bases between. This CDR3 is built from 13 residues.

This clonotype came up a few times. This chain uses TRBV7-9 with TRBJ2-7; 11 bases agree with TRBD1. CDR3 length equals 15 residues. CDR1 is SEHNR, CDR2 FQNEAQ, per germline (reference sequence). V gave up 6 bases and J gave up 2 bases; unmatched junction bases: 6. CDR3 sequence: CASSPGTGGTYEQYF. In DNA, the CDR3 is TGTGCCAGCAGTCCAGGGACAGGGGGTACCTACGAGCAGTACTTC.

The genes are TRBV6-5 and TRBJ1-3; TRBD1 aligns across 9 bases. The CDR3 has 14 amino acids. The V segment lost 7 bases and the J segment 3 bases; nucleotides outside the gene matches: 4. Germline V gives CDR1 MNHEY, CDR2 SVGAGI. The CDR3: CASTGTGHGNTIYF. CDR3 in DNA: TGTGCCAGCACGGGGACAGGGCATGGAAACACCATATATTTT.

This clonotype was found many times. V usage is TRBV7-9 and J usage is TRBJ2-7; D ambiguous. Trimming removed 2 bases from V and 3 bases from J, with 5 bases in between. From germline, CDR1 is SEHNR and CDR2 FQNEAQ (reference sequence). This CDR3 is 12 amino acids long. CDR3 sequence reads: CASSLPNYEQYF. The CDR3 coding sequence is TGTGCCAGCAGCTTACCCAACTACGAGCAGTACTTC.

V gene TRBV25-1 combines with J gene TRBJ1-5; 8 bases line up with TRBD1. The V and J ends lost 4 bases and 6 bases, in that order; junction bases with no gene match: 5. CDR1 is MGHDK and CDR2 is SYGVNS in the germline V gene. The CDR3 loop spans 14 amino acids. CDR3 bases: TGTGCCAGCAGTGGGCCAGGGGGCATTCAGCCCCAGCATTTT. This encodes CASSGPGGIQPQHF.

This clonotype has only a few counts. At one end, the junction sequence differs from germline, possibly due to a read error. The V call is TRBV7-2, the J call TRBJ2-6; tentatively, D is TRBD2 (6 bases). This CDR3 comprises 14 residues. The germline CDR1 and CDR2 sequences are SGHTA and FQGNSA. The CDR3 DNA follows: TGTGCCAACAGCTTGCGGGGAGGGGCCAACGTCCTGACTTTC. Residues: CANSLRGGANVLTF.

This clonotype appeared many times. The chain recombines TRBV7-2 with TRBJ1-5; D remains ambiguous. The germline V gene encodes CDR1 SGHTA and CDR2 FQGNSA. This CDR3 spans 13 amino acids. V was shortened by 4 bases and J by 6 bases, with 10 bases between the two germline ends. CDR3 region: CASSSASGQPQHF. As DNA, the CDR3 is TGTGCCAGCAGCTCGGCCTCCGGTCAGCCCCAGCATTTT. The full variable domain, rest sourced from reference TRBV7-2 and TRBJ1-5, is GAGVSQSPSNKVTEKGKDVELRCDPISGHTALYWYRQSLGQGLEFLIYFQGNSAPDKSGLPSDRFSAERTGGSVSTLTIQRTQQEDSAVYLCASSSASGQPQHFGDGTRLSIL.

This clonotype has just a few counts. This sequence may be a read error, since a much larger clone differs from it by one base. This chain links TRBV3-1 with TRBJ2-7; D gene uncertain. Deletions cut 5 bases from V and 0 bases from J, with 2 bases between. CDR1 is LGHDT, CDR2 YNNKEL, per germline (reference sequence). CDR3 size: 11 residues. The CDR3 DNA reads TGTGCCAGCAGCATCTCCTACGAGCAGTACTTC. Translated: CASSISYEQYF.

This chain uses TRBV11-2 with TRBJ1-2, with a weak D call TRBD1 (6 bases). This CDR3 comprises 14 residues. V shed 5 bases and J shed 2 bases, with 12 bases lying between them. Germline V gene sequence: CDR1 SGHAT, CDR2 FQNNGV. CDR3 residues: CASSPVQGNYGYTF. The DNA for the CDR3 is TGTGCCAGCAGCCCCGTCCAGGGGAACTATGGCTACACCTTC. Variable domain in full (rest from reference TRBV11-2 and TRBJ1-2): EAGVAQSPRYKIIEKRQSVAFWCNPISGHATLYWYQQILGQGPKLLIQFQNNGVVDDSQLPKDRFSAERLKGVDSTLKIQPAKLEDSAVYLCASSPVQGNYGYTFGSGTRLTVV.

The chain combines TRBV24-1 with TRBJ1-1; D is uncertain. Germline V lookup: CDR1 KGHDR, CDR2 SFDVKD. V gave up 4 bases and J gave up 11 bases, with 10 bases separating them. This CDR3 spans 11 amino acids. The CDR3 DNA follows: TGTGCCACCAGTGACGGGGTACGGGCTTTCTTT. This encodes CATSDGVRAFF.

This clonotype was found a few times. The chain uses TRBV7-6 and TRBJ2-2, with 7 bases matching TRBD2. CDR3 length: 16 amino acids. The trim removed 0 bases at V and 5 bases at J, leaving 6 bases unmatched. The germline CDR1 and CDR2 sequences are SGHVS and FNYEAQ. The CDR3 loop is CASSLAAGVLTGELFF. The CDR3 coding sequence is TGTGCCAGCAGCTTAGCGGCGGGAGTCCTGACCGGGGAGCTGTTTTTT.

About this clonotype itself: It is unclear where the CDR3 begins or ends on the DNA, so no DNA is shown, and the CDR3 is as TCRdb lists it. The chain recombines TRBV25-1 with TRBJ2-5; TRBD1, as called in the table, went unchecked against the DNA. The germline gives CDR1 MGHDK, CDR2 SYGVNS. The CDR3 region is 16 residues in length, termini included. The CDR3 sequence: CACSASPTGGLETQYF.

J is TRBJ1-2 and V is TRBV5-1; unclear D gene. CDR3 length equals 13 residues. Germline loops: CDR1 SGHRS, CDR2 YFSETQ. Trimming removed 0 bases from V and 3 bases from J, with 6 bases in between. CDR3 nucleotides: TGCGCCAGCAGCTTGGACACCCACTATGGCTACACCTTC. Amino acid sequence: CASSLDTHYGYTF.

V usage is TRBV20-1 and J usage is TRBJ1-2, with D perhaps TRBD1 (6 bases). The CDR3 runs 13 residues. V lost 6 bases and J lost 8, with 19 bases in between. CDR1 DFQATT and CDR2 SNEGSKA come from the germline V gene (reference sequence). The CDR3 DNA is TGCAGTGCCACAGGGACCGACAGTGGGGGCTACACCTTC. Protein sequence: CSATGTDSGGYTF.

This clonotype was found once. For the CDR3, the DNA is TGCAGTGCTAGAGCGGGTGTGAGCACAGATACGCAGTATTTT. This encodes CSARAGVSTDTQYF. V is TRBV20-1 and J is TRBJ2-3, with D uncertain. Germline V gives CDR1 DFQATT, CDR2 SNEGSKA (reference sequence). The V end was cut by 1 base, the J end by 0 bases, with 8 bases between. The CDR3 sequence is 14 residues long.

As DNA, the CDR3 is TGTGCCAGCAGCTTAGAAAGGTGGCAAGAGACCCAGTACTTC. Amino acid sequence: CASSLERWQETQYF. The chain has TRBV7-8 and TRBJ2-5; D remains ambiguous. There are 14 residues in the CDR3. In germline, CDR1 is SGHVS, CDR2 FQNEAQ. V lost 1 base and J 2 bases, leaving 8 bases between the germline ends.